Listed here are 3 T cell receptor beta chains from one sample, sequenced in a study of OX40 agonist ivuxolimab in advanced cancers. Only in-frame clones appear in the TCRdb table, and some are missing; sequencing was by immunoSEQ multiplex PCR. The table includes about 26,000 clones, roughly 90% detected once. Here the sequenced sample was CD4+ or CD8+ T cells sorted from blood, taken in a trial of the OX40 agonist ivuxolimab. The receptors stem from an adult with an advanced solid tumor such as melanoma, head and neck, liver or kidney cancer.

The chain is built from TRBV6-5 and TRBJ2-7; D call uncertain. The CDR3 runs 14 residues. CDR1 is MNHEY, CDR2 SVGAGI, per germline. V was pared by 6 bases and J by 5 bases, with 17 bases between. The CDR3 region is CASSISLKSHEQYF. CDR3 nucleotides: TGTGCCAGCAGCATCTCCCTGAAGTCCCACGAGCAGTACTTC.

This clone was observed a handful of times. The J gene is TRBJ2-7, the V gene TRBV4-1, with 8 positions matching TRBD2. V lost 0 bases and J lost 6; bases outside the gene matches: 4. CDR3 length: 14 residues. The germline V gene has CDR1 MGHRA and CDR2 YSYEKL. The CDR3 region has the DNA TGCGCCAGCAGCCAAGATGGGACTAGTCGCGAGCAGTACTTC. Protein product: CASSQDGTSREQYF.

The rearrangement links TRBV29-1 to TRBJ1-2, with D hard to call. Germline CDR1 and CDR2: SQVTM and ANQGSEA. The CDR3 runs 13 residues. V was shortened by 0 bases and J by 2 bases, with 7 bases between the two germline ends. CDR3 nucleotide sequence: TGCAGCGTTGAAGATGGAGCGAACTATGGCTACACCTTC. Translation gives CSVEDGANYGYTF. The whole variable domain, filled in from reference TRBV29-1 and TRBJ1-2, reads SAVISQKPSRDICQRGTSLTIQCQVDSQVTMMFWYRQQPGQSLTLIATANQGSEATYESGFVIDKFPISRPNLTFSTLTVSNMSPEDSSIYLCSVEDGANYGYTFGSGTRLTVV.